This T cell receptor (beta chain) was retrieved from a study of shared clonotypes between healthy human individuals. Only CD45RO-negative cells positively selected for CCR7 counted as naive CD8 cells, so terminally differentiated effector memory CD45RA+ cells were excluded. Some clones are missing from TCRdb's copy, which holds only in-frame ones; the method was immunoSEQ multiplex PCR. The table includes over 2 million clones, about 95% detected once. On this clone itself: Its antigen is as yet unknown.

The study, taken as a whole, reports: The sampled material consisted only of blood, and tissue repertoires are likely to differ. Of the naive CD4 clonotypes, approximately 5% were shared across several donors.

The source of this sequence is a man between 18 and 29 years old in good health. Sequencing was carried out using naive CD8+ T cells sorted from blood.

CDR3 nucleotides: TGTGCCAGCAGCTTTACGAGCGACTACGAGCAGTACTTC. Its protein is CASSFTSDYEQYF. The chain employs TRBV11-2 and TRBJ2-7; D is uncertain. CDR3 length: 13 amino acids. Germline V gene data show CDR1 as SGHAT and CDR2 as FQNNGV. V was trimmed by 3 bases and J by 3 bases, leaving 9 bases between them.